This T cell receptor beta chain was captured by sequencing in a study of shared clonotypes between healthy human individuals. Study as a whole: Plates per donor: three CD4 naive, three CD4 memory, two CD8 naive, one CD8 memory. Study-level results: Some naive CD4 clonotypes, roughly 4.8%, turned up in common across a few donors. Larger estimated richness was generally seen in naive subsets than in memory subsets.

Details on this clone: Antigen: not known. The same CDR3 is also encoded by other DNA sequences in this sample.

Profiling relied on immunoSEQ multiplex PCR, and the TCRdb table lists in-frame clones only, not all of them. The sample consists of nearly 2 million clones, about 95% of them appearing once. Germline lookup yields CDR1 MGHRA and CDR2 YSYEKL. Deletions cut 3 bases from V and 0 bases from J, with 11 bases between. The length of the CDR3 is 15 residues. Naive CD8 isolation took CD45RO-negative cells positively selected for CCR7 and excluded terminally differentiated effector memory CD45RA+ cells. The chain carries TRBV4-1 and TRBJ1-1; D is perhaps TRBD1 (5 bases). What was sequenced was naive CD8+ T cells sorted from blood. The source of this sequence is a man in his late teens or twenties in good health. DNA of the CDR3: TGCGCCAGCAGCCAGGGGGAGGCGCTGAACACTGAAGCTTTCTTT. Amino acids: CASSQGEALNTEAFF.